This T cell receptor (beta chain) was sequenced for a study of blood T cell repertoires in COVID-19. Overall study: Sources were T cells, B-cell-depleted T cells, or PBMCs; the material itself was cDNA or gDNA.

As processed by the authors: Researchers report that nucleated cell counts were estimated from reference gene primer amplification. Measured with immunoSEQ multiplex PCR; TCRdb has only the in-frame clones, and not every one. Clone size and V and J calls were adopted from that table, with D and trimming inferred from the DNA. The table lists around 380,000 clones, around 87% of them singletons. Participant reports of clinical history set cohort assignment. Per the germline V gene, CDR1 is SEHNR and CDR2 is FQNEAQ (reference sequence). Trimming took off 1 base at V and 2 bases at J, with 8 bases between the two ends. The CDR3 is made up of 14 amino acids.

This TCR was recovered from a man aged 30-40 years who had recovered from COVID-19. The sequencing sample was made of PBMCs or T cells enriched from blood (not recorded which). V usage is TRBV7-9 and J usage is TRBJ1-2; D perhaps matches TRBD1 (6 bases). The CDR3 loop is CASSLDRENYGYTF. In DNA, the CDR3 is TGTGCCAGCAGCTTAGACAGGGAGAACTATGGCTACACCTTC.